This T cell receptor (beta chain) is from a study of response to subunit inactivated influenza vaccine. Germline lookup yields CDR1 SGHRS and CDR2 YFSETQ. The CDR3 loop spans 15 amino acids. V lost 7 bases, J lost 6 bases, and 6 bases stayed unmatched. As to this clonotype: Its antigen is still unknown.

MiXCR, applied by TCRdb to the RT-PCR reads, yields one record per CDR3 protein. Here the sample spans around 760,000 distinct CDR3 sequences, roughly 13% being singletons. General study points: A suggestion made by the authors is that each seasonal influenza vaccination recruits few new T cells.

Sequencing was performed on PBMCs from blood, taken 14 days before vaccination. This chain uses TRBV5-1 with TRBJ2-5, with 16 bases identical to TRBD2. This clonotype was obtained from a man aged 50 to 59 who received an inactivated influenza vaccine. The CDR3 region has the DNA TGCGCCAGCCTGGGACTAGCGGGAGGGCTAAAGACCCAGTACTTC. Protein: CASLGLAGGLKTQYF.